The 23 T cell receptor beta chains in this list originate from one sample, sequenced in a study of cytomegalovirus exposure and HLA in healthy donors. Amplification used 60 Vbeta primers and 13 Jbeta primers. Sequencing used immunoSEQ multiplex PCR; TCRdb keeps in-frame clones, though not all of them. The sample yields around 170,000 clones, 79% seen once. The sequenced sample consisted of PBMCs. The receptors were gathered from a woman in her thirties or forties in good health and CMV-seronegative.

Note on this clone: A junction boundary mismatches the germline segment, possibly from a read error. The chain is built from TRBV30 and TRBJ1-2; possibly TRBD1 for D (6 bases). CDR3 length: 12 residues. The germline gives CDR1 GTSNPN, CDR2 SVGIG (reference sequence). The chain's CDR3 is CAWSPGACGCTF. The CDR3 DNA reads TGTGCCTGGAGCCCAGGGGCATGTGGCTGCACCTTC.

The rearrangement uses TRBV6-5 and TRBJ1-1, with D unresolved. Germline-derived CDR1 and CDR2 are MNHEY and SVGAGI. V shed 6 bases and J shed 0 bases, with 2 bases lying between them. The CDR3 runs 11 residues. CDR3 DNA: TGTGCCAGCAGCGTGAACACTGAAGCTTTCTTT. Amino acids: CASSVNTEAFF.

This sequence joins TRBV7-8 and TRBJ2-1, with TRBD2 matching over 9 bases. CDR3 size: 18 residues. Germline V CDR1 and CDR2: SGHVS, FQNEAQ. J lost 7 bases, V lost 2 bases, and 15 bases had no gene match. The CDR3 reads CASSLPRRLAGFRNEQFF. The CDR3 region has the DNA TGTGCCAGCAGCTTACCCCGCCGGCTAGCGGGATTCCGTAATGAGCAGTTCTTC.

The chain uses TRBV18 and TRBJ1-1; no reliable D call. The ends were cut back, 3 bases at V and 4 bases at J, with 12 bases in the middle. The CDR3 loop spans 14 amino acids. Germline V gives CDR1 KGHSH, CDR2 LQKENI. The DNA of the CDR3 is TGTGCCAGCTCACCCGGGGTGGAGAGCACTGAAGCTTTCTTT. It translates to CASSPGVESTEAFF.

Points on this clone: Other DNA sequences of this sample code for an identical CDR3. The genes are TRBV6-5 and TRBJ2-5; D is possibly TRBD1 (5 bases). Germline values: CDR1 MNHEY, CDR2 SVGAGI. The CDR3 totals 13 residues. Between the trimmed V and J ends, which lost 3 bases and 1 base, there was a span of 6 bases. Written as DNA, the CDR3 is TGTGCCAGCAGTTATCAGGGCCAAGAGACCCAGTACTTC. It is translated as CASSYQGQETQYF.

The CDR3 loop reads CASSLRTGGPYTEAFF. The CDR3 DNA reads TGTGCCAGCAGTCTACGGACAGGGGGCCCCTACACTGAAGCTTTCTTT. The chain employs TRBV27 and TRBJ1-1; 11 bases map to TRBD1. This CDR3 is 16 amino acids long. The germline CDR1 and CDR2 sequences are MNHEY and SMNVEV (reference sequence). The junction had 8 bases not matched to a gene; V was cut back by 5 bases and J by 3 bases.

This chain connects TRBV28 to TRBJ1-4; a weak D match, TRBD1 (5 bases). The V gene lost 2 bases and the J gene lost 14 bases, with 18 bases spanning the gap. The CDR3 sequence is 14 residues long. Germline V gene sequence: CDR1 MDHEN, CDR2 SYDVKM. CDR3 nucleotide sequence: TGTGCCAGCAGTTTAGTTGACAGCGCGATACGGCTGTTTTTT. Its translation is CASSLVDSAIRLFF. The full variable domain, completed using reference TRBV28 and TRBJ1-4, is DVKVTQSSRYLVKRTGEKVFLECVQDMDHENMFWYRQDPGLGLRLIYFSYDVKMKEKGDIPEGYSVSREKKERFSLILESASTNQTSMYLCASSLVDSAIRLFFGSGTQLSVL.

The chain has TRBV18 and TRBJ2-1; D may be TRBD1 (6 bases). The CDR3 has 11 residues. V was clipped by 8 bases and J by 12 bases, with 14 bases between them. The V gene's germline CDR1 is KGHSH and CDR2 LQKENI. The CDR3 sequence: CASTGQTLQFF. DNA for the CDR3: TGTGCCAGCACAGGGCAGACATTGCAGTTCTTC.

The chain combines TRBV7-9 with TRBJ2-2; D gene ambiguous. Germline loops: CDR1 SEHNR, CDR2 FQNEAQ (reference sequence). CDR3 length equals 13 residues. Trimming shortened V by 5 bases and J by 4 bases, and 8 bases separated the two germline ends. The CDR3 spells CASSRPGTGELFF. Written as DNA, the CDR3 is TGTGCCAGCAGCCGCCCGGGCACCGGGGAGCTGTTTTTT. The entire variable domain, with the rest obtained from reference TRBV7-9 and TRBJ2-2, is as follows: DTGVSQNPRHKITKRGQNVTFRCDPISEHNRLYWYRQTLGQGPEFLTYFQNEAQLEKSRLLSDRFSAERPKGSFSTLEIQRTEQGDSAMYLCASSRPGTGELFFGEGSRLTVL.

The V gene is TRBV4-3, the J gene TRBJ2-7; D is uncertain. Trimming shortened V by 1 base and J by 6 bases, and 16 bases separated the two germline ends. The CDR3 runs to 15 residues. Germline-derived CDR1 and CDR2 are LGHNA and YSLEER. DNA of the CDR3: TGCGCCAGCAGCCAAGTCTTGGCAGAGGTAAGCGAGCAGTACTTC. Its protein product is CASSQVLAEVSEQYF.

The chain recombines TRBV15 with TRBJ2-1, with 8 bases matching TRBD2. The CDR3 has 21 amino acids. Trimming at V came to 1 base and at J to 3 bases, leaving 20 bases not matched to a gene. Germline CDR1 reads LNHNV; CDR2 reads YYDKDF (reference sequence). CDR3: CATSRGPDGSGRRIVYNEQFF. CDR3 in DNA: TGTGCCACCAGCAGAGGGCCCGATGGAAGCGGGAGACGGATTGTCTACAATGAGCAGTTCTTC.

The gene calls are TRBV6-5 and TRBJ1-1, with D maybe TRBD1 (5 bases). The V gene lost 2 bases and the J gene lost 0 bases, with 13 bases spanning the gap. The CDR3 consists of 16 residues. Germline loops: CDR1 MNHEY, CDR2 SVGAGI. The CDR3, as DNA: TGTGCCAGCAGTTACGGCGGGACCTGGGTGAACACTGAAGCTTTCTTT. Its translation: CASSYGGTWVNTEAFF.

The CDR3 nucleotides read TGCGCCAGCCGACTAAAAAGCTCCTACGAGCAGTACTTC. Translation gives CASRLKSSYEQYF. This chain uses TRBV5-1 with TRBJ2-7, with D perhaps matching TRBD2 (5 bases). Per germline, CDR1 SGHRS and CDR2 YFSETQ. Trimming pared 7 bases from V and 0 bases from J, leaving 11 bases between. The CDR3 totals 13 residues.

V and J are TRBV28 and TRBJ2-2, with 9 bases lining up with TRBD1. The trim removed 8 bases at V and 8 bases at J, leaving 9 bases unmatched. This CDR3 spans 14 amino acids. Germline values: CDR1 MDHEN, CDR2 SYDVKM. The CDR3 here is CASQSGTGLGELFF. CDR3 DNA: TGTGCCAGCCAAAGCGGGACAGGGCTAGGGGAGCTGTTTTTT.

J is TRBJ2-5 and V is TRBV7-2; 14 bases align to TRBD2. The CDR3 runs to 15 residues. The ends lost 6 bases at V and 4 bases at J; junction bases unmatched: 4. The germline V gene encodes CDR1 SGHTA and CDR2 FQGNSA. CDR3 amino acids: CASRSGLAGVETQYF. For the CDR3, the DNA is TGTGCCAGCAGATCGGGACTAGCGGGAGTAGAGACCCAGTACTTC.

The V gene is TRBV27, the J gene TRBJ1-2; D perhaps matches TRBD1 (6 bases). V was cut by 5 bases and J by 2 bases, with 12 bases left in between. CDR1 and CDR2 from the germline V gene are MNHEY and SMNVEV (reference sequence). The length of the CDR3 is 14 residues. CDR3 residues: CASSPGQLNYGYTF. The CDR3 DNA reads TGTGCCAGCAGTCCTGGACAGCTAAACTATGGCTACACCTTC.

The rearrangement uses TRBV5-1 and TRBJ2-6; 8 bases align to TRBD1. The CDR3 has 18 amino acids. V shed 2 bases and J 4 bases; nucleotides not matched to a gene: 11. The germline V gene encodes CDR1 SGHRS and CDR2 YFSETQ. Here the CDR3 reads CASSFRDRSLQGANVLTF. The CDR3 nucleotides are TGCGCCAGCAGCTTCCGGGACAGGTCTCTTCAGGGGGCCAACGTCCTGACTTTC. The full variable domain, rest sourced from reference TRBV5-1 and TRBJ2-6, is KAGVTQTPRYLIKTRGQQVTLSCSPISGHRSVSWYQQTPGQGLQFLFEYFSETQRNKGNFPGRFSGRQFSNSRSEMNVSTLELGDSALYLCASSFRDRSLQGANVLTFGAGSRLTVL.

This clone was counted a single time. J is TRBJ1-5 and V is TRBV9, with D possibly matching TRBD1 (5 bases). The CDR3 spans 13 residues. Trimming shortened V by 4 bases and J by 6 bases, and 11 bases separated the two germline ends. Germline CDR1 reads SGDLS; CDR2 reads YYNGEE. The CDR3 bases are TGTGCCAGCAGCTCCGGGGGGAGTCAGCCCCAGCATTTT. This translates into CASSSGGSQPQHF.

The J gene is TRBJ1-2, the V gene TRBV28, with 8 bases aligning to TRBD1. CDR1 and CDR2 from the germline V gene are MDHEN and SYDVKM. The V and J ends lost 10 bases and 4 bases, in that order; junction bases with no gene match: 8. CDR3 length: 13 residues. The CDR3 coding sequence is TGTGCCACCACGCCGGGACAGGTCTATGGCTACACCTTC. Its translation: CATTPGQVYGYTF.

J is TRBJ1-2 and V is TRBV28, with D tentatively TRBD1 (5 bases). Germline loops: CDR1 MDHEN, CDR2 SYDVKM. CDR3 length: 14 amino acids. Trimming left V 6 bases short and J 2 bases short, with 13 bases between. The CDR3 reads CASSPGGVNYGYTF. The CDR3, as DNA: TGTGCCAGCAGCCCCGGGGGGGTGAACTATGGCTACACCTTC.

The gene calls are TRBV5-4 and TRBJ1-1; TRBD1 is a possible D gene (6 bases). The CDR3 is 14 amino acids. CDR1 is SGHNT and CDR2 is YYREEE in the germline V gene (reference sequence). V gave up 3 bases and J gave up 6 bases, with 15 bases separating them. The CDR3 nucleotides are TGTGCCAGCAGCTGGGGGCAGGGGAGATCTGAAGCTTTCTTT. Protein: CASSWGQGRSEAFF.

The genes are TRBV9 and TRBJ2-7, with a tentative D call TRBD2 (6 bases). The germline gives CDR1 SGDLS, CDR2 YYNGEE. The CDR3 runs 17 residues. Trimming removed 3 bases from V and 3 bases from J, with 22 bases in between. The CDR3 coding sequence is TGTGCCAGCAGCGAAGATTTCGGAGGGAGGAATTACTACGAGCAGTACTTC. It encodes CASSEDFGGRNYYEQYF.

CDR3 residues: CSVTLTGYEQYF. In nucleotides, the CDR3 is TGCAGCGTCACATTGACAGGGTACGAGCAGTACTTC. The rearrangement links TRBV29-1 to TRBJ2-7, with 7 bases that match TRBD1. V lost 6 bases, J lost 4 bases, and 6 bases stayed unmatched. The CDR3 covers 12 residues. Germline loops: CDR1 SQVTM, CDR2 ANQGSEA.